The entry below describes one TCR beta chain. Its cognate antigen is unknown. The sample originates from a study of shared clonotypes between healthy human individuals. Overall study results and limits: Across subsets, estimated richness was generally greater for naive than for memory populations.

Only in-frame clones appear in the TCRdb table, and some are missing; sequencing was by immunoSEQ multiplex PCR. Among some 2,400,000 clones listed, under 97% were seen once. Trimming took 4 bases from V and 6 from J, leaving 15 bases between them. CDR3 length: 14 residues. Germline V gene data show CDR1 as SEHNR and CDR2 as FQNEAQ (reference sequence). Sequenced: naive CD4+ T cells sorted from blood. The sample's subset: CD45RA+ positively selected. The source of this sequence is a man aged 18 to 29 in good health. The chain combines TRBV7-9 with TRBJ2-5; D is unresolved. DNA for the CDR3: TGTGCCAGCAGCTCCGCGGCCACTGCGAAGACCCAGTACTTC. Its translation: CASSSAATAKTQYF.